Included here is one TCR beta chain sequence, with context. A quantity of about 0.45 to 1 ug RNA underwent reverse transcription using random hexamers. It was immunoSEQ multiplex PCR that amplified TCR beta CDR3 across 54 Vbeta and 13 Jbeta. A single record per CDR3 protein comes from TCRdb applying MiXCR to the immunoSEQ multiplex PCR reads. The table has about 280,000 distinct CDR3 sequences, more than 75% seen once; the top ten hold over 0.095%. Stable or active relapsing-remitting multiple sclerosis, untreated and meeting revised McDonald criteria, defined the controls. The data were taken from a study of CD8 T cells in Susac syndrome. V dropped 5 bases and J dropped 8 bases, with 12 bases sitting between them. Germline assignment: CDR1 MNHEY and CDR2 SMNVEV (reference sequence). The CDR3 has 12 residues.

The chain is built from TRBV27 and TRBJ1-2; no reliable D call. Sequencing was done on a sample of CD8+ T cells from PBMCs. The origin of this receptor is a human donor with multiple sclerosis. The CDR3 nucleotides read TGTGCCAGCAGTCCGGCCGGCGGGGGCTACACCTTC. Translation gives CASSPAGGGYTF.